This T cell receptor (beta chain) is drawn from a study of blood T cell repertoires in COVID-19 (dated by TCRdb to about 2020). About the full investigation: Samples from collaborators originated in the United States, Italy and Spain and spanned both the acute and convalescent phases of COVID-19. Where available, HLA class I and class II types were taken from metadata supplied by the sample provider and were not determined by assay-based typing. Deeply sampled blood TCRbeta repertoires from subjects exposed to, actively infected with, or recovered from COVID-19 were included in the dataset. The material from the prospective study consisted of cDNA or gDNA derived from T cells, B-cell-depleted T cells, or PBMCs. The repertoires were released in a freely available public database intended as a resource for research on the immune response to SARS-CoV-2. Sample metadata almost always included a de-identified subject ID, COVID-19 status, age in years and sex. The samples were drawn from two sources: the first 160 participants of the ongoing ImmuneRACE study, and 1,254 subjects contributed by 6 global collaborators.

TCRbeta CDR3 regions were amplified from genomic DNA using the immunoSEQ Assay, a bias-controlled multiplex PCR. Per the source publication's procedure: Nucleated cell counts per sample were estimated from amplification of reference gene primers within the assay. Sequence reads were collapsed and filtered to measure the absolute abundance of every unique TCRbeta CDR3 rearrangement. For each sample, productive Simpson clonality was calculated as the square root of Simpson's diversity index across productive rearrangements. TCRdb provides this immuneACCESS table in a form limited to in-frame rearrangements. Some clones are lacking; in checked studies, under half of them reflect an unresolved V gene, and why the rest are absent is not known. That table supplies the V and J calls and clone size; D and trimming were determined from the DNA. Counted in this sample were a few hundred thousand clones; approximately 89% of them appeared once. 10% of the sample lies in the top ten.

A word on this clone: No antigen is known for it. Base qualities are not provided; no much larger clone lies one nucleotide away.

What the study reported, not specific to this receptor: How much clinical and demographic metadata was included differed by source and by participant, and the metadata was provided uncurated.

V and J lose 0 bases and 5 bases, and a span of 17 bases separates them. The CDR3, from cysteine to phenylalanine, totals 16 residues. Only the CDR3 DNA stays, 48 bases, in frame from base 1. CDR1 SGDLS and CDR2 YYNGEE are derived from the germline V gene. One collaborating source in Seattle enrolled patients while the patients were actively infected and followed the patients over time throughout the course of disease. Each collaborating institution followed its own protocols to collect whole blood in K2EDTA tubes. For TCRbeta analysis, collaborator samples were shipped as frozen whole blood, as isolated PBMCs, or as DNA extracted from either sample type.

The chain was built from TRBV9 and TRBJ2-5; the D gene is possibly TRBD1, with 6 bases matching. The TCR comes from a woman in her 70s with COVID-19, enrolled during active disease. The sequenced material came from peripheral blood. The base sequence is TGTGCCAGCAGCGTAGTAGGGGGTGGGCTCGGCGAGACCCAGTACTTC. This is translated as CASSVVGGGLGETQYF.